This T cell receptor (beta chain) was identified in a study of OX40 agonist ivuxolimab in advanced cancers. On the study more broadly: Those treated in dose escalation had hepatocellular carcinoma, melanoma, renal cell cancer or head and neck cancer. Among those enrolled, mean age was about 60 years (range 23 to 79) and about 79% were male. Regarding the study as a whole: Expanded clones were, on average, more numerous in CD8+ T cells than in CD4+.

Comment on this clone: Its specificity is not known.

Assay used: immunoSEQ multiplex PCR; TCRdb lists only in-frame clones, some missing. The table lists over 95,000 clones, roughly 90% of them singletons. V was cut by 3 bases and J by 5 bases, with 14 bases left in between. Germline V gene sequence: CDR1 SNHLY, CDR2 FYNNEI. The CDR3 has 14 residues. This specimen consisted of CD4+ or CD8+ T cells sorted from blood, obtained in a trial of the OX40 agonist ivuxolimab. The chain is built from TRBV2 and TRBJ2-7, with D maybe TRBD2 (6 bases). The receptor was isolated from an adult with an advanced solid tumor such as melanoma, head and neck, liver or kidney cancer. In nucleotides, the CDR3 is TGTGCCAGCAGTGATGAACGGGAGTCCCACGAGCAGTACTTC. Its protein product is CASSDERESHEQYF.